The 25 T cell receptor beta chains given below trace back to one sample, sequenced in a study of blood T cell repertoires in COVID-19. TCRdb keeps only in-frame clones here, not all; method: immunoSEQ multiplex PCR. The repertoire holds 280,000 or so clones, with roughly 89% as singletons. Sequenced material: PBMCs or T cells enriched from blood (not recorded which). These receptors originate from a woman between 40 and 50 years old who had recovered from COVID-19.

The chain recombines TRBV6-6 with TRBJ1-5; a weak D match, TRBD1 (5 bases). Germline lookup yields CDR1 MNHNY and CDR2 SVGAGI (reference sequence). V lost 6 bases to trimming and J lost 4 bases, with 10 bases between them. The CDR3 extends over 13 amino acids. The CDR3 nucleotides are TGTGCCAGCAGCCCCCAGGGAAATCAGCCCCAGCATTTT. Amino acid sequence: CASSPQGNQPQHF.

The CDR3 DNA reads TGTGCCAGCAGCTTAGCGCGACTAGCGGGAGGGGGTGAGCAGTTCTTC. It encodes CASSLARLAGGGEQFF. This rearrangement joins TRBV7-2 to TRBJ2-1, with 14 bases aligning to TRBD2. Losses at the gene ends were 0 bases for V and 9 bases for J; bases not matched to a gene: 4. CDR3 length: 16 residues. Germline V gene lookup returns CDR1 SGHTA and CDR2 FQGNSA.

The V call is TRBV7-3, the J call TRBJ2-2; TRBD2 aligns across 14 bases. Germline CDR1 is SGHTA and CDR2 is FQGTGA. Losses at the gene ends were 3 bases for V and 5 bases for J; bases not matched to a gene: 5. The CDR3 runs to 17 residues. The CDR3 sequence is CASSFGGLAGATGELFF. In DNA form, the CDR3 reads TGTGCCAGCAGCTTCGGGGGACTAGCGGGAGCTACCGGGGAGCTGTTTTTT.

The CDR3 spells CASSLVGDRNEKLFF. CDR3 coding DNA: TGCGCCAGCAGCCTGGTGGGGGACAGGAATGAAAAACTGTTTTTT. The chain employs TRBV5-1 and TRBJ1-4; 8 bases fit TRBD1. The V and J ends lost 4 bases and 5 bases, in that order; junction bases with no gene match: 7. Germline-derived CDR1 and CDR2 are SGHRS and YFSETQ. CDR3 length: 15 amino acids.

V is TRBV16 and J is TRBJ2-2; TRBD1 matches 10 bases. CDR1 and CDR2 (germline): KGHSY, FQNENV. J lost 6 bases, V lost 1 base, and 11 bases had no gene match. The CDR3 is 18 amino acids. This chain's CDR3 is CASSQLSLTGGVAGELFF. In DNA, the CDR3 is TGTGCCAGCAGCCAATTATCCCTGACAGGGGGCGTCGCCGGGGAGCTGTTTTTT.

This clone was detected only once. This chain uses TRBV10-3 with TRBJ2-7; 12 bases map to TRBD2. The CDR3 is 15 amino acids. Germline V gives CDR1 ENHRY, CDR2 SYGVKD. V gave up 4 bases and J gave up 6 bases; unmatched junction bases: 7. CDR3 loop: CAISGTGLAGSEQYF. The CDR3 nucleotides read TGTGCCATCAGTGGCACTGGACTAGCGGGAAGCGAGCAGTACTTC.

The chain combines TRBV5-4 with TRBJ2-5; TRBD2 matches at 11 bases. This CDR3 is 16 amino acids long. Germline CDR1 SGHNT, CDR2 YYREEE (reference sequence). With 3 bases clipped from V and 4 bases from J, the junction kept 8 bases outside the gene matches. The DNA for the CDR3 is TGTGCCAGCAGCTCCCAGACTAGCGGGGTGCCAGAGACCCAGTACTTC. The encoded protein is CASSSQTSGVPETQYF.

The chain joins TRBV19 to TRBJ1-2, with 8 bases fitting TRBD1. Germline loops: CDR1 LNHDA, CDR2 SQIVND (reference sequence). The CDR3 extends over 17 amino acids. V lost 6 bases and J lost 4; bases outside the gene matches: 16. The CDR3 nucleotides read TGTGCCAGTAGAGGGGGTTGGGCTCAGACAGGGGCCTATGGCTACACCTTC. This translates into CASRGGWAQTGAYGYTF.

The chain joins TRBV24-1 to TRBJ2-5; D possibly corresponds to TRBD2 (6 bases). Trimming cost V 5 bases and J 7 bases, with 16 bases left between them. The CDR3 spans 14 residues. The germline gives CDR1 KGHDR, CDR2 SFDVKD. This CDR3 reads CATSVSAGRGTQYF. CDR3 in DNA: TGTGCCACCAGTGTCTCTGCGGGACGTGGGACCCAGTACTTC.

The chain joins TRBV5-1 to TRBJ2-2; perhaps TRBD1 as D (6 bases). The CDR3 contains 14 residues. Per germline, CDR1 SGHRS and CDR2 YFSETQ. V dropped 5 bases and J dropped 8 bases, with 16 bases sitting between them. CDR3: CASSSTGRLGELFF. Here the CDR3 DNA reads TGCGCCAGCAGTTCTACAGGGCGGTTGGGGGAGCTGTTTTTT.

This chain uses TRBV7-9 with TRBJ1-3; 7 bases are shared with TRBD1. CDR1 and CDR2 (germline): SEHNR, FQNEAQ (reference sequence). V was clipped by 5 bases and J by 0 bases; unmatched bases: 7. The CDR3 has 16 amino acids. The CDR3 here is CASSHRDSSSGNTIYF. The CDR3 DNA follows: TGTGCCAGCAGCCATCGGGACAGCTCCTCTGGAAACACCATATATTTT.

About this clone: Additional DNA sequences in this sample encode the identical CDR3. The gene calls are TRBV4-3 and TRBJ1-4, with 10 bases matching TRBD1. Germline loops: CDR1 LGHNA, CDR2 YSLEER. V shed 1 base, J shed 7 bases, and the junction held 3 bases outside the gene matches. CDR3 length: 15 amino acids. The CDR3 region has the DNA TGCGCCAGCAGCCAAGGGGACAGGGGCGGTGAAAAACTGTTTTTT. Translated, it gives CASSQGDRGGEKLFF.

The CDR3 bases are TGTGCCAGCAGTGGTAGGCAGGGTGGGTCACCCCTCCACTTT. Translated: CASSGRQGGSPLHF. The chain recombines TRBV28 with TRBJ1-6; TRBD1 might be the D (5 bases). The ends were cut back, 5 bases at V and 10 bases at J, with 15 bases in the middle. This CDR3 has 14 amino acids. Germline V gene lookup returns CDR1 MDHEN and CDR2 SYDVKM.

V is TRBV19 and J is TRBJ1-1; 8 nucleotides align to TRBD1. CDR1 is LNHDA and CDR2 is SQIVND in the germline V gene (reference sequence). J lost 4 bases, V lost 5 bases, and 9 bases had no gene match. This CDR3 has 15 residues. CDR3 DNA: TGTGCCAGTAGTCTTGGGGGACAGGCAGTCACTGAAGCTTTCTTT. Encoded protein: CASSLGGQAVTEAFF.

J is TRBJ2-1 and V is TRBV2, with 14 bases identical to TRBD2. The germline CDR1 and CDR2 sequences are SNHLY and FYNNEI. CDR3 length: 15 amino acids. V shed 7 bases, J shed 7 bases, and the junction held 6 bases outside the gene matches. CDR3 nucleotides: TGTGCCAGCACCGGACTAGCGGGAGGTATTAATGAGCAGTTCTTC. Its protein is CASTGLAGGINEQFF.

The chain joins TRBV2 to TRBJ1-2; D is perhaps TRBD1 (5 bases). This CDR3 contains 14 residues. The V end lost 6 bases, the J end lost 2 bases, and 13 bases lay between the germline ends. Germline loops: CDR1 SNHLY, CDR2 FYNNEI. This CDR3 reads CASRRVDINYGYTF. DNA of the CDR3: TGTGCCAGCAGAAGGGTGGACATCAACTATGGCTACACCTTC.

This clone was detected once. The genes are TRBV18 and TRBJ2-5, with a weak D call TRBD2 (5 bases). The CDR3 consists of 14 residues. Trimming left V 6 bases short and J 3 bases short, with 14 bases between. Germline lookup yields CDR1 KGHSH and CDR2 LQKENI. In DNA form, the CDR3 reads TGTGCCAGCTCCTCCACCATCGGGAAAGAGACCCAGTACTTC. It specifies CASSSTIGKETQYF. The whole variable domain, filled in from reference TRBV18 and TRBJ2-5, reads NAGVMQNPRHLVRRRGQEARLRCSPMKGHSHVYWYRQLPEEGLKFMVYLQKENIIDESGMPKERFSAEFPKEGPSILRIQQVVRGDSAAYFCASSSTIGKETQYFGPGTRLLVL.

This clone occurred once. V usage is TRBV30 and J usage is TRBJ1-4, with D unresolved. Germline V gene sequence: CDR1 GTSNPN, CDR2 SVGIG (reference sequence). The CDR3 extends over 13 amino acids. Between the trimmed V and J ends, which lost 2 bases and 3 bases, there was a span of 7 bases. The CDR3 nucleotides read TGTGCCTGGAGTAGTCGGGCTAATGAAAAACTGTTTTTT. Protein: CAWSSRANEKLFF.

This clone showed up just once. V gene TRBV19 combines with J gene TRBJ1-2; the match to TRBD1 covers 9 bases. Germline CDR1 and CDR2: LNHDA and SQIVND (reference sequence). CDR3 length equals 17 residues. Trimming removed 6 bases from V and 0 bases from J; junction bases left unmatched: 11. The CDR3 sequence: CASSRSGTGFPNYGYTF. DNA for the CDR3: TGTGCCAGTAGCCGTTCCGGGACAGGGTTTCCTAACTATGGCTACACCTTC.

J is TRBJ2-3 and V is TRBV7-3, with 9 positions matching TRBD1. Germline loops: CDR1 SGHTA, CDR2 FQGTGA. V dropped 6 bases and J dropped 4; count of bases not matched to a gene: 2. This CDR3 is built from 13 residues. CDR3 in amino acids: CASSRQGADTQYF. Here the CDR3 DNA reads TGTGCCAGCAGTAGACAGGGGGCAGATACGCAGTATTTT.

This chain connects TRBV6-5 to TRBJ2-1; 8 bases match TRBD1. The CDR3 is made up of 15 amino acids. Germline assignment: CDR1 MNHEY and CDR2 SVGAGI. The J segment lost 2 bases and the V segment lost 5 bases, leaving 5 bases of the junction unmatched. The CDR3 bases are TGTGCCAGCAGTCTCGACAGGGGTGCCTACAATGAGCAGTTCTTC. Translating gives CASSLDRGAYNEQFF.

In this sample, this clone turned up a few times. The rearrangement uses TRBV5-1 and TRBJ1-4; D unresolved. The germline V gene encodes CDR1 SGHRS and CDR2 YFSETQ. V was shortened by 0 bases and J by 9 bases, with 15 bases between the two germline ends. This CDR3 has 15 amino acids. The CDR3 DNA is TGCGCCAGCAGCTTGGCAAGCGGTGGCGTCAAAAAACTGTTTTTT. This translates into CASSLASGGVKKLFF.

The CDR3 DNA reads as TGTGCCTGGGCCTCCGCCTACGAGCAGTACTTC. It encodes CAWASAYEQYF. The V call is TRBV30, the J call TRBJ2-7, with D unclear. V shed 5 bases and J shed 2 bases, with 7 bases lying between them. The V gene's germline CDR1 is GTSNPN and CDR2 SVGIG (reference sequence). This CDR3 region has 11 residues.

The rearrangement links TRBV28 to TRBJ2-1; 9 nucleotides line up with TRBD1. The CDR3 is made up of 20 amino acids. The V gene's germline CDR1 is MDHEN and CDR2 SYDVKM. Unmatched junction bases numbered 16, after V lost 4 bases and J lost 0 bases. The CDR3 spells CASSSLPGQGGSSSYNEQFF. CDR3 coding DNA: TGTGCCAGCAGTTCCCTACCGGGACAGGGTGGCTCCAGCTCCTACAATGAGCAGTTCTTC.

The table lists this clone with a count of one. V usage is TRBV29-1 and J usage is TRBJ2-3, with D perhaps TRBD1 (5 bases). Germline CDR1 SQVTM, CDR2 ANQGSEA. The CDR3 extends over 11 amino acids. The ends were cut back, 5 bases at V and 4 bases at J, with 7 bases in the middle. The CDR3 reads CSVTQADTQYF. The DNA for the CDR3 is TGCAGCGTTACACAGGCAGATACGCAGTATTTT.